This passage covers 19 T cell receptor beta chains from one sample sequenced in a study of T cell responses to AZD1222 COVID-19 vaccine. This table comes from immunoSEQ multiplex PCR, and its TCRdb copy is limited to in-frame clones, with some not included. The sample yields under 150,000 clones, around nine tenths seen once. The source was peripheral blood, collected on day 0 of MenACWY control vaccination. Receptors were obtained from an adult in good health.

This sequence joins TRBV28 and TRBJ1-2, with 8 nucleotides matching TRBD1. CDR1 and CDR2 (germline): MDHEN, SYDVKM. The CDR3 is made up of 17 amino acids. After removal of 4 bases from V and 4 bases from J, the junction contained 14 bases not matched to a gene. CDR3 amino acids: CASSYPRGDRPLYGYTF. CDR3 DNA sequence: TGTGCCAGCAGTTATCCCCGGGGGGACAGGCCTCTCTATGGCTACACCTTC.

DNA for the CDR3: TGTGCCAGCTCGGTAGCGGGGGGATACAATGAGCAGTTCTTC. It translates to CASSVAGGYNEQFF. This chain joins TRBV6-4 and TRBJ2-1, with 10 positions matching TRBD2. Trimming cost V 8 bases and J 4 bases; bases outside gene matches: 5. The CDR3 sequence is 14 residues long. Germline loops: CDR1 MRHNA, CDR2 SNTAGT.

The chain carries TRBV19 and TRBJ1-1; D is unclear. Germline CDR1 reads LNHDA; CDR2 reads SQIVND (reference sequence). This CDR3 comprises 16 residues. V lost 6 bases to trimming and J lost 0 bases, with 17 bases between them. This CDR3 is CASSHRSVPMNTEAFF. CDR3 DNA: TGTGCCAGTAGCCATCGTTCGGTACCCATGAACACTGAAGCTTTCTTT. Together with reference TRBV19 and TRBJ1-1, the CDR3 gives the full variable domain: DGGITQSPKYLFRKEGQNVTLSCEQNLNHDAMYWYRQDPGQGLRLIYYSQIVNDFQKGDIAEGYSVSREKKESFPLTVTSAQKNPTAFYLCASSHRSVPMNTEAFFGQGTRLTVV.

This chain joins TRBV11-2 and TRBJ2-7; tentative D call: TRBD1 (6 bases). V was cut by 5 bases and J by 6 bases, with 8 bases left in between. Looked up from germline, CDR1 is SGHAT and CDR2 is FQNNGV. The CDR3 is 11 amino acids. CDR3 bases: TGTGCCAGCAGCGGGACAACCGAGCAGTACTTC. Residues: CASSGTTEQYF.

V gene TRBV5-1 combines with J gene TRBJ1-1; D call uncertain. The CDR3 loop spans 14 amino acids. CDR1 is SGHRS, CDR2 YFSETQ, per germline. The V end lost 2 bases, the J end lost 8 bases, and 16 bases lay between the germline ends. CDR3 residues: CASSFFGEVAEAFF. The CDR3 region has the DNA TGCGCCAGCAGCTTCTTCGGGGAGGTGGCCGAAGCTTTCTTT.

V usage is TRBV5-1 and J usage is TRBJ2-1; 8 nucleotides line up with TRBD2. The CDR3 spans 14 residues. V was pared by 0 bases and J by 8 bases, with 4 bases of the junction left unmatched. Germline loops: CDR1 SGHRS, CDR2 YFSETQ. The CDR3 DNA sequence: TGCGCCAGCAGCTTGGAAGCGGGAGTTGATGAGCAGTTCTTC. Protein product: CASSLEAGVDEQFF.

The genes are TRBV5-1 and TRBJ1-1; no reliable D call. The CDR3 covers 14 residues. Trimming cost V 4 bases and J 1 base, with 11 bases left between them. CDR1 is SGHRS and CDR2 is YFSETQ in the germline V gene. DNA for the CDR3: TGCGCCAGCAGCCCGCGGACGAGGAACACTGAAGCTTTCTTT. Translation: CASSPRTRNTEAFF.

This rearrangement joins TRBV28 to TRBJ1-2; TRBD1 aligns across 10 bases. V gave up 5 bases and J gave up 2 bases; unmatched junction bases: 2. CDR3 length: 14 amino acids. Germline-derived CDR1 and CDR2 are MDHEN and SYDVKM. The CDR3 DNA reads TGTGCCAGCAGTGTGACAGGGGGCAACTATGGCTACACCTTC. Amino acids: CASSVTGGNYGYTF.

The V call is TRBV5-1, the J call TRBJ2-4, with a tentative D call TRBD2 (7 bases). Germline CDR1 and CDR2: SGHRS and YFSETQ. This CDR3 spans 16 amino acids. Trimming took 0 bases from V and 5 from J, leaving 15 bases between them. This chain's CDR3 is CASSLEWAGAENIQYF. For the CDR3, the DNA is TGCGCCAGCAGCTTGGAGTGGGCGGGGGCCGAAAACATTCAGTACTTC.

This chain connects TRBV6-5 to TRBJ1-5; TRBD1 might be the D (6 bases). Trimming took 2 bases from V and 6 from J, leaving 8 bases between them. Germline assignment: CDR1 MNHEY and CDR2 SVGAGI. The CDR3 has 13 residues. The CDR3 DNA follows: TGTGCCAGCAGTTACGAGGGGGGTCAGCCCCAGCATTTT. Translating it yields CASSYEGGQPQHF.

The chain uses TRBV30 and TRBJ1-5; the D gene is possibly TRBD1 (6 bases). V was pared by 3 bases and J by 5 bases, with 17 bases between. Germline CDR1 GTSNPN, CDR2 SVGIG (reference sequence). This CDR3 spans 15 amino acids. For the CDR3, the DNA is TGTGCCTGGAGGACCGGGCCAGGGGAATATCAGCCCCAGCATTTT. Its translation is CAWRTGPGEYQPQHF.

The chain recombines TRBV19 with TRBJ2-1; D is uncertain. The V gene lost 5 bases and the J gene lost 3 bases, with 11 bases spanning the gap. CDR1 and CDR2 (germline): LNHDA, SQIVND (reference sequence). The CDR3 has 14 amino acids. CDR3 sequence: CASSPRSIYNEQFF. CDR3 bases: TGTGCCAGTAGTCCCCGAAGTATCTACAATGAGCAGTTCTTC.

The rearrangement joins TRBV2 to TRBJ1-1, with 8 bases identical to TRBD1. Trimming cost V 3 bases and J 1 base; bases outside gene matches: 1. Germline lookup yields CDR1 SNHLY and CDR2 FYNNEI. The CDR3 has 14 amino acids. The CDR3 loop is CASSETGANTEAFF. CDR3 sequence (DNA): TGTGCCAGCAGTGAGACAGGGGCGAACACTGAAGCTTTCTTT.

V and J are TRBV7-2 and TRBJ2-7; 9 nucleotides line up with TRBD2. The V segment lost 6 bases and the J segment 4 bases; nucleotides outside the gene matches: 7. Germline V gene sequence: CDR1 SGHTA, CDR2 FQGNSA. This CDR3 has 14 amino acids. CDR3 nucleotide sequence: TGTGCCAGCAGTGCGGGAGGGGTCGAATACGAGCAGTACTTC. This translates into CASSAGGVEYEQYF.

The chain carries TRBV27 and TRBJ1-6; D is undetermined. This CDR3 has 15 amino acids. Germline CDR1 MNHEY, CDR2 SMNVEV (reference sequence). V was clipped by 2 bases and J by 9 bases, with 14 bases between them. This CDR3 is CASSLVGGGASPLHF. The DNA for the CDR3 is TGTGCCAGCAGTTTAGTGGGAGGAGGCGCTTCACCCCTCCACTTT.

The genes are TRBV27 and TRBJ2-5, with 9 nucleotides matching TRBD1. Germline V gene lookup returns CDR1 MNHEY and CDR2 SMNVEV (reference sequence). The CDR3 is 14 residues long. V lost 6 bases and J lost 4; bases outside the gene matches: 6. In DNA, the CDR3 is TGTGCCAGCAGCCAATGGGACAGGGCAGAGACCCAGTACTTC. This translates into CASSQWDRAETQYF.

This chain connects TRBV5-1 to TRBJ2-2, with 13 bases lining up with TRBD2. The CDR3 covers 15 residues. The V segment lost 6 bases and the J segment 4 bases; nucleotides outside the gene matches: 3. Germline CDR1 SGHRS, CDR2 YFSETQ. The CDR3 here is CASNGLAGVTGELFF. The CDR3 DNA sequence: TGCGCCAGCAACGGACTAGCGGGAGTCACCGGGGAGCTGTTTTTT.

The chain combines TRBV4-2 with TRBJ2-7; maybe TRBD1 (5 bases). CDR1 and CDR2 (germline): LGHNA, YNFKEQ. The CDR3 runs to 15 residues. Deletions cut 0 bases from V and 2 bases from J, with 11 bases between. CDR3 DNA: TGTGCCAGCAGCCAAGAAGGACATACAGCCTACGAGCAGTACTTC. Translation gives CASSQEGHTAYEQYF.

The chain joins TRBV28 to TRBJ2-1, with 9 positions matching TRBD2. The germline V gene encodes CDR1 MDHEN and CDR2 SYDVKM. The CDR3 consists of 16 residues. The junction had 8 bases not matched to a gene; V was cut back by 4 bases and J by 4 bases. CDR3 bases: TGTGCCAGCAGTTCCTCCGGACTAGCGAATTACAATGAGCAGTTCTTC. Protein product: CASSSSGLANYNEQFF. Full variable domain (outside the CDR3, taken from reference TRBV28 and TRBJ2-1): DVKVTQSSRYLVKRTGEKVFLECVQDMDHENMFWYRQDPGLGLRLIYFSYDVKMKEKGDIPEGYSVSREKKERFSLILESASTNQTSMYLCASSSSGLANYNEQFFGPGTRLTVL.